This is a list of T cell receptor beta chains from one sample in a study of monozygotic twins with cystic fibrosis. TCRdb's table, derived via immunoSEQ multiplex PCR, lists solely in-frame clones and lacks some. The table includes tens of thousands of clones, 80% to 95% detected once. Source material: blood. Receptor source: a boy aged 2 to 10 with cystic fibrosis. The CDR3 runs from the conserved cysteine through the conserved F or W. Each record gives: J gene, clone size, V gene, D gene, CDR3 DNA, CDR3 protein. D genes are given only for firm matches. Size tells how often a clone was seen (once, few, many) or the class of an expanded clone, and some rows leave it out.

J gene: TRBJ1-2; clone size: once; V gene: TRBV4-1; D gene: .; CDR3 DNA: TGCGCCAGCAGCCAAGACGCTCTCTATGGCTACACCTTC; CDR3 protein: CASSQDALYGYTF
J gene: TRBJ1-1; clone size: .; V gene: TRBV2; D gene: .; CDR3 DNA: TGTGCCAGCAGAGACCCGGGGCTGAACACTGAAGCTTTCTTT; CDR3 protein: CASRDPGLNTEAFF
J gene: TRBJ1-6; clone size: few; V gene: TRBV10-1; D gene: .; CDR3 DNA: TGCGCCAGCAGTGAGTCGACCAGGGACAATTCACCCCTCCACTTT; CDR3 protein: CASSESTRDNSPLHF
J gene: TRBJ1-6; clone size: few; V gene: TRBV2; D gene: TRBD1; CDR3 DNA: TGTGCCAGCGGACAGACAGGGGATTCACCCCTCCACTTT; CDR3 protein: CASGQTGDSPLHF
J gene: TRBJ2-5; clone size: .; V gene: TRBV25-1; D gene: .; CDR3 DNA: TGTGCCAGCAGCCCTATGCAGGGGCGGGGGCGGGAGACCCAGTACTTC; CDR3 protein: CASSPMQGRGRETQYF
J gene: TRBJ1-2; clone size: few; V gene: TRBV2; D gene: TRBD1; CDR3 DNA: TGTGCCAGCACCACTCAACTCGGACAGGGCTATGGCTACACCTTC; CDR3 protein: CASTTQLGQGYGYTF
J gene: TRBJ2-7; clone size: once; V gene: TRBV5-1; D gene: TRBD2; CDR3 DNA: TGCGCCAGCAGCTTGGAAGGGGAGGGAAACGAGCAGTACTTC; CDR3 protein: CASSLEGEGNEQYF
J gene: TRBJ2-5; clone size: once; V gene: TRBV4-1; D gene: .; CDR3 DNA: TGCGCCAGCAGCCACCCTGACAGAGTCCAAGAGACCCAGTACTTC; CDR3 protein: CASSHPDRVQETQYF
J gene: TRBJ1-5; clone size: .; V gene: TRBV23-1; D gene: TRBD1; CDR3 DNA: TGCGCCAGCAGTCGTTACCCTCCCTCGGGACAGAATTTATATAGCAATCAGCCCCAGCATTTT; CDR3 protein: CASSRYPPSGQNLYSNQPQHF
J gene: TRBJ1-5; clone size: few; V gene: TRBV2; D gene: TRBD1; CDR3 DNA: TGTGCCAGCAGGCGGGACAGCCATAGCAATCAGCCCCAGCATTTT; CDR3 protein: CASRRDSHSNQPQHF
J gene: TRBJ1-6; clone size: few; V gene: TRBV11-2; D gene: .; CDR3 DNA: TGTGCCAGCAGCCGAGGGGCCCGAGCCCAATTAGGGTCTAATTCACCCCTCCACTTT; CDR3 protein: CASSRGARAQLGSNSPLHF
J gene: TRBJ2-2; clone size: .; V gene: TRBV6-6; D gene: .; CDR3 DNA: .; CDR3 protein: CASSTSTGELFF
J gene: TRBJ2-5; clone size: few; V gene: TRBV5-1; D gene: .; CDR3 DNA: TGCGCCAGCAGGGGTGAGGAGACCCAGTACTTC; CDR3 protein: CASRGEETQYF
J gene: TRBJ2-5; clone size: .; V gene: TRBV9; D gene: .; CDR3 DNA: TGTGCCAGCAGCGCCCGAGGGGAGGAGACCCAGTACTTC; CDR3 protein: CASSARGEETQYF
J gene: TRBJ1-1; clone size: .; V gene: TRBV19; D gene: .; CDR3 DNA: TGTGCCAGTAGTACAGAGGTGGGTATGAACACTGAAGCTTTCTTT; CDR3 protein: CASSTEVGMNTEAFF
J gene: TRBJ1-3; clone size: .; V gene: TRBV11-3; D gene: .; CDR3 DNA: TGTGCCAGCAGGTGGGACCAGTCTGGAAACACCATATATTTT; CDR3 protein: CASRWDQSGNTIYF
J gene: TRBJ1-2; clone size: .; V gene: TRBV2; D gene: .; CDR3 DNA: TGTGCCAGCAGTGCGGGCCAGGTGGCCTATGGCTACACCTTC; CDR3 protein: CASSAGQVAYGYTF
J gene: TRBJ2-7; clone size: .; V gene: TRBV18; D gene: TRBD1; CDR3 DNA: TGTGCCAGCTCACCGATGACAGGGGGCAAAGAGCAGTACTTC; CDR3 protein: CASSPMTGGKEQYF
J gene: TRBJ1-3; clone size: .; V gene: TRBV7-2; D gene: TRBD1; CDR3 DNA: TGTGCCAGCAGCCCGGGGACAGGGTCTGGAAACACCATATATTTT; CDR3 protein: CASSPGTGSGNTIYF
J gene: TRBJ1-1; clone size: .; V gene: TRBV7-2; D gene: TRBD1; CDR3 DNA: TGTGCCAGCAGCCCAGGGGGGAACACTGAAGCTTTCTTT; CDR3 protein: CASSPGGNTEAFF
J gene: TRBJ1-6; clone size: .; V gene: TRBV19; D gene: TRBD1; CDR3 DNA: TGTGCCAGTCTCGGAAAGACAGGGTACAATTCACCCCTCCACTTT; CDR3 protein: CASLGKTGYNSPLHF
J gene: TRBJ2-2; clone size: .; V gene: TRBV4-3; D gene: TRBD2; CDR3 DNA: TGCGCCAGCAGCCAAGACCAGCGGGGGGGCAAGAGGACCGGGGAGCTGTTTTTT; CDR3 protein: CASSQDQRGGKRTGELFF
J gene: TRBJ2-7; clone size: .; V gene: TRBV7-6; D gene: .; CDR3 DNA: TGTGCCAGCCGGGAGACAGTTGTAGGTGAGCAGTACTTC; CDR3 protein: CASRETVVGEQYF
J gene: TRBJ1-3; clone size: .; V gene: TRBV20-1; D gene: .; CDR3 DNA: TGCAGTGCTAGAAGAGGAAACACCATATATTTT; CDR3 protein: CSARRGNTIYF
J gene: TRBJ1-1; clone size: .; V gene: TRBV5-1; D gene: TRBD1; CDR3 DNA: TGCGCCAGCAGCTACGACAGGGGTAACGAAGCTTTCTTT; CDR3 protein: CASSYDRGNEAFF
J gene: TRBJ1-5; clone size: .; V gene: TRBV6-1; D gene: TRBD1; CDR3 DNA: TGTGCCAGCAGTGAAGCTGGGGAAGGGGGCAGGCAGCCCCAGCATTTT; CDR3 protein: CASSEAGEGGRQPQHF
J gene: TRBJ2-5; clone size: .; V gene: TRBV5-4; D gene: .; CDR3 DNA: TGTGCCAGCAGCTTGGCCACAGGGATAGAGACCCAGTACTTC; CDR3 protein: CASSLATGIETQYF
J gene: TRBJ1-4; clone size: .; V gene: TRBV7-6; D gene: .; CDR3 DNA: TGTGCCAGCAGCTTAGGGGGGAGTAATGAAAAACTGTTTTTT; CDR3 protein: CASSLGGSNEKLFF
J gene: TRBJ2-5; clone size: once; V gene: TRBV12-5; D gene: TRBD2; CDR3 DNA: TGTGCTAGTGGTTTAGGGACTAGCGGGGGTACTCAGTACTTC; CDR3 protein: CASGLGTSGGTQYF
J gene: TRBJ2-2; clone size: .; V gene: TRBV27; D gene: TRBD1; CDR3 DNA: TGTGCCAGCAGTTTATCGGACAGGGGGCCCCCCGGGGAGCTGTTTTTT; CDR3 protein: CASSLSDRGPPGELFF
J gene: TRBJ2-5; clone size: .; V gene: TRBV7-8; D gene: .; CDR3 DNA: TGTGCCAGCAGTTCGGGTTCGGCCCAGTACTTC; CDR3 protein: CASSSGSAQYF
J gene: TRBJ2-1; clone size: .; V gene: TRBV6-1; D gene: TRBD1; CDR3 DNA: TGTGCCATCGGAAACAGGGGGCAAAGTATCAATGAGCAGTTCTTC; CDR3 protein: CAIGNRGQSINEQFF
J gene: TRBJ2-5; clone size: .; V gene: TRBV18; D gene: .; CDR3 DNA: TGTGCCAGCTCACCGGGCGGGGGCCGGGAGACCCAGTACTTC; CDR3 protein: CASSPGGGRETQYF
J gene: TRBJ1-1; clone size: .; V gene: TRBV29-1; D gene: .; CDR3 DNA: TGCAGCGTTGAAACGACAGAGAACACTGAAGCTTTCTTT; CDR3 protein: CSVETTENTEAFF
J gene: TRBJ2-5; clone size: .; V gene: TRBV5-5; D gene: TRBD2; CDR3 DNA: TGTGCCAGCAGCTGGATTGGGACTAGCGTCGTGGAGACCCAGTACTTC; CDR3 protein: CASSWIGTSVVETQYF
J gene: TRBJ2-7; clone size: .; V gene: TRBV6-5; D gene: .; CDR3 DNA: TGTGCCAGCAGTTCCCTCCCGGGACCTTTCTCCTACGAGCAGTACTTC; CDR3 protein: CASSSLPGPFSYEQYF
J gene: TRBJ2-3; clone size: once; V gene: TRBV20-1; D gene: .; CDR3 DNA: TGCAGTGCTAAGAAGAAGGATACGCAGTATTTT; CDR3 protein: CSAKKKDTQYF
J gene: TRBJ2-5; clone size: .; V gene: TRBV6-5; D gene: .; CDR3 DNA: TGTGCCAGCAGTAAGAATGCCCTAGCACAAGAGACCCAGTACTTC; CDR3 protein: CASSKNALAQETQYF
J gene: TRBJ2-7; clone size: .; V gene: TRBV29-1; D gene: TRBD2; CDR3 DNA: TGCAGCGTTGAAGACGTTCGGAGCGGGGGGCTCTACGAGCAGTACTTC; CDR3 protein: CSVEDVRSGGLYEQYF
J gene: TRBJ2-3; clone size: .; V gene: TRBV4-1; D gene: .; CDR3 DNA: TGCGCCAGCAGCCCTAGCGCAGGTTCCCTAACGGATACGCAGTATTTT; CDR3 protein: CASSPSAGSLTDTQYF
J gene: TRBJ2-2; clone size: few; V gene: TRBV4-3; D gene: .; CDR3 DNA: TGCGCCAGCAGCCAAGACAGGGCGAACACCGGGGAGCTGTTTTTT; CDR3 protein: CASSQDRANTGELFF
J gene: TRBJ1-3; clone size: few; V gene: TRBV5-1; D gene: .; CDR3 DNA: TGCGCCAGCAGCCCCCAACCCTCATTCTCTGGAAACACCATATATTTT; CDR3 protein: CASSPQPSFSGNTIYF
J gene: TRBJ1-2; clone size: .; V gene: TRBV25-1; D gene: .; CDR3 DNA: TGTGCCAGCAGTGACCCGCGGGGGGGGAGGCCCTATGGCTACACCTTC; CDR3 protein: CASSDPRGGRPYGYTF
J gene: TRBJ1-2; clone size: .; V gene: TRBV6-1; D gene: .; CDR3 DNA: TGTGCCAGCAGTCAGGGCCCGCAGTATGGCTACACCTTC; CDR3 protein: CASSQGPQYGYTF
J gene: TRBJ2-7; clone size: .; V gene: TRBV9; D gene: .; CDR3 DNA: TGTGCCAGCAGCGTAGGCGGGGGCGCCTACGAGCAGTACTTC; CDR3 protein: CASSVGGGAYEQYF
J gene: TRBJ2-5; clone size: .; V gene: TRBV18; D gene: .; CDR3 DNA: TGTGCCAGCTCCCGCATTGAAGAGACCCAGTACTTC; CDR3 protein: CASSRIEETQYF
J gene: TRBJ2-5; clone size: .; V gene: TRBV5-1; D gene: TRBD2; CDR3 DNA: TGCGCCAGCAGCTCAACCGGGACTAGCGTGGAGACCCAGTACTTC; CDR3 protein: CASSSTGTSVETQYF
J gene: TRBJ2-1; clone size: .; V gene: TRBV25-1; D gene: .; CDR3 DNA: TGTGCCAGCAGTAAACGGGGTAAATACAATGAGCAGTTCTTC; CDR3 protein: CASSKRGKYNEQFF
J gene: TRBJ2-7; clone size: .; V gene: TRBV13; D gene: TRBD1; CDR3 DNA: TGTGCCAGCAGCCCGACAGGGCACCCCCAATACTTC; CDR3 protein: CASSPTGHPQYF
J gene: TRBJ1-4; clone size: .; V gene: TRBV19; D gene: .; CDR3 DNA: TGTGCCAGTAGTCGACGACCGCCGCAGGCTGAAAAACTGTTTTTT; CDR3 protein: CASSRRPPQAEKLFF